This TCR beta chain was sequenced in a study of blood T cell repertoires in COVID-19. On the study more broadly: Sites in the United States, Italy and Spain provided acute and convalescent COVID-19 samples. T cells, B-cell-depleted T cells, or PBMCs provided the cDNA or gDNA that served as material.

Original processing methods: Estimation of nucleated cell counts was performed using reference gene primer amplification. The protocol was immunoSEQ multiplex PCR, while the TCRdb copy is restricted to in-frame clones and leaves out a portion. That table furnishes V, J and clone size, whereas the DNA furnished D and trimming. The table lists 190,000 or so clones, around 82% of them singletons, with about 9.4% in the top ten. V lost 3 bases and J lost 3; bases outside the gene matches: 7. The CDR3 is 16 amino acids. Per the germline V gene, CDR1 is LGHDT and CDR2 is YNNKEL (reference sequence). This TCR derives from an elderly woman with acute or convalescent COVID-19. This chain connects TRBV3-1 (or the pseudogene TRBV3-2) to TRBJ1-4, with 7 bases matching TRBD1. Input material: peripheral blood. CDR3 DNA: TGTGCCAGCAGCCAGTCCAGGGGGGCACCTAATGAAAAACTGTTTTTT. Translating gives CASSQSRGAPNEKLFF.